This record covers a single TCR beta chain. This clonotype was observed a few times. The antigen this receptor binds is unknown. The input lacks base qualities; no much larger clone sits a single base away. V is reduced by 0 bases and J by 8 bases, leaving a spacing of 14 bases between them. The CDR3 runs 16 amino acids, cysteine and phenylalanine included. The kept DNA is CDR3 alone, 48 bases in frame from the first base. CDR1 and CDR2 are read off the germline V gene as MNHEY and SVGEGT. The data belong to a study of human T cells and chemical hapten exposure (dated by TCRdb to the early 2020s). With regard to the full study: For sensitization, 2% DPC in acetone was applied to a 2 cm by 2 cm area of upper inner arm skin. Throughout the approximately 25-week study period, patients were also given weekly therapeutic DPC doses on the scalp. Patch testing was performed on the upper back with Finn chambers containing 0.01% DPC, and the patch tests were scored after 6 days according to International Contact Dermatitis Research Group standards. The mostly female patient cohort included alopecia areata with under or over 50% scalp involvement, alopecia totalis and alopecia universalis. Libraries were pooled for sequencing, and per-sample TCR yields varied mainly because of small differences in library volumes within the pool. Peripheral blood TCR repertoire changes were tracked in vivo in alopecia patients during primary and secondary sensitization to the hapten diphenylcyclopropenone (DPC). Blood samples were taken from patients before sensitization (week 0) and at 2, 6 and about 24 weeks after DPC sensitization. Blood for TCR sequencing was provided by twenty-nine alopecia patients at one to four time points (pre-sensitization, 2, 6 and 24 weeks).

Broader findings and caveats from the paper: DPC sensitization did not change the number of TCRs with a frequency above 1 in 1000, and there was no evidence of changes in global repertoire structure. Significantly more large CDR3 similarity clusters were formed by expanded TCRs than by pre-sensitization or healthy control sets, consistent with antigen-driven responses. After repeated subsampling, changes were observed in the strength of the expansion versus patch-test correlation and in the threshold at which the correlation became significant. Patch test score correlated positively with the number of PT1 expanded TCRs, reaching significance at thresholds 8, 16 and 32 but not at 4. Because every patient had alopecia, a presumed autoimmune disease, the patients' immune response might differ from that of healthy individuals.

The sample's time point, from its label and the paper: patch test 1, 2 weeks after DPC sensitization. The treatment or condition label here, explained by the study, means: therapeutic diphenylcyclopropenone sensitization with weekly scalp DPC. At each patch-test visit, blood was drawn before the patch test was applied. Patients were eligible if aged 18 to 70, diagnosed with alopecia and judged suitable for DPC therapy, and pregnant patients were excluded. Total RNA was extracted from unfractionated whole blood collected in Tempus Blood RNA tubes. To prepare the library, RACE was applied. Sequencing was performed on a NextSeq 500. Library preparation attached unique molecular identifiers to individual cDNA molecules for quantitative, reproducible TCR counting. Each blood RNA sample was used to sequence both TCR alpha and TCR beta chains. Processing in the source paper ran as follows. The median number of TCRs per sample was around 100,000, ranging from about 23,224 to 690,600. The Decombinator software suite was used to annotate the V, J and CDR3 of the TCR reads. For the PS versus PT1 abundance plots, all samples were subsampled to the same number of TCRs (28,000). Expanded TCRs were defined as absent before sensitization and observed at least eight times at the 2-week time point. The public reads were run again by TCRdb, first through fastp at Q25 and then through MiXCR, and only productive beta chains were kept. CDR3 protein duplicates are merged, each entry listing the most common genes and DNA. V and J calls and clone size were set by TCRdb, not the authors. In all, the sample holds 150,000 to 200,000 distinct CDR3 sequences, and about 14% of those were seen once. Less than 2% of the sample is held by the ten biggest clonotypes.

The rearrangement joined TRBV6-2 or TRBV6-3 to TRBJ1-6; a tentative D match to TRBD1 spans 5 bases. The material sequenced was whole blood, taken in connection with sensitization to the hapten diphenylcyclopropenone (DPC). This sequence originates from a woman in her thirties with alopecia areata. Some clones in this sample may be carry-over from other donors' samples. The DNA sequence is given as TGTGCCAGCAGTTACTCGGCGGTTGGGGGTTATTCACCCCTCCACTTT. Its translation reads: CASSYSAVGGYSPLHF.